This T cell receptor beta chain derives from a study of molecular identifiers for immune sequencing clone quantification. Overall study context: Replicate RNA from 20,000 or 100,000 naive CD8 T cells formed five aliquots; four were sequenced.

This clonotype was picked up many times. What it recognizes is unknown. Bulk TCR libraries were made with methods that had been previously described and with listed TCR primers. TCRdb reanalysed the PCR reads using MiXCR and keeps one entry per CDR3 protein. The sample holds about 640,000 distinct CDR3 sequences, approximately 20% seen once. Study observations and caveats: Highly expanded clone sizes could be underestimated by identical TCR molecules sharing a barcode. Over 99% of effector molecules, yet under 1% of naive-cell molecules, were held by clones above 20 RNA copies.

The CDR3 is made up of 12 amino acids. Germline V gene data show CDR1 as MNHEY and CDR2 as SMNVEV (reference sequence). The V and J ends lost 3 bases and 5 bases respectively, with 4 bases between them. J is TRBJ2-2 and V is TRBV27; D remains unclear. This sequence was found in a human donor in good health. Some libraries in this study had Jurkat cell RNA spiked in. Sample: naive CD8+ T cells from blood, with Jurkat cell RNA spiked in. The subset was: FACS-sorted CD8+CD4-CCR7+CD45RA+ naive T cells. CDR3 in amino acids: CASSFITGELFF. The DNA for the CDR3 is TGTGCCAGCAGTTTTATTACCGGGGAGCTGTTTTTT.